This T cell receptor beta chain is from a study of cytomegalovirus exposure and HLA in healthy donors. Study-wide points: A later analysis appeared to link common viral pathogens to several of the most significant clusters. The study recorded some 160 TCR beta chains that were cytomegalovirus-associated. Most TCR beta V segments were productive about 90% or about 30% of the time in an earlier analysis. Differences between HLA loci emerged in a later analysis of TCR association rates, with DRB1 most and HLA-C fewest.

Germline V gives CDR1 SQVTM, CDR2 ANQGSEA. The CDR3 length is 13 residues. V lost 6 bases, J lost 1 base, and 5 bases stayed unmatched. The PCR made use of 60 Vbeta and 13 Jbeta primers. The repertoire was sequenced with immunoSEQ multiplex PCR; TCRdb's copy has only in-frame clones and lacks some. The sample contains 160,000 or so clones, less than 85% of which appear only once. Concerning this clone itself: Its cognate antigen is unknown.

The V and J genes are TRBV29-1 and TRBJ2-7, with 8 bases aligning to TRBD1. The TCR sequence derives from a man aged 40-55 years in good health and CMV-seronegative. Sample: PBMCs. The CDR3 bases are TGCAGCGTCCTCGACAGGGGTTCCTACGAGCAGTACTTC. This gives the protein CSVLDRGSYEQYF.